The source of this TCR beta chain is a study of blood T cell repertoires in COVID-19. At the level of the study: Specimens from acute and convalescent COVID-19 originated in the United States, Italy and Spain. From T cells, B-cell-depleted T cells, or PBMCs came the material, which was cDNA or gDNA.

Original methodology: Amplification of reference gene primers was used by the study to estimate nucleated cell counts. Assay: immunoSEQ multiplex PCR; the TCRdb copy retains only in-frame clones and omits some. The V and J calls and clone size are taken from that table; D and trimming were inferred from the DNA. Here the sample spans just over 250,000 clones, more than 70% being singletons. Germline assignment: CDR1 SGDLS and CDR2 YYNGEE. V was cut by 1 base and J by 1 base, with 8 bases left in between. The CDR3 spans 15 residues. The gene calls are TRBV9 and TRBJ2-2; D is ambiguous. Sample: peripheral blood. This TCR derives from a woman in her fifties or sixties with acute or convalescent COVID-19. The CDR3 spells CASSVSDLNTGELFF. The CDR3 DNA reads TGTGCCAGCAGCGTAAGCGACTTGAACACCGGGGAGCTGTTTTTT.